Presented here are 31 T cell receptor beta chains from one specimen sequenced in a study of cytomegalovirus exposure and HLA in healthy donors. It was with 60 Vbeta and 13 Jbeta primers that the PCR ran. Sequencing used immunoSEQ multiplex PCR; TCRdb keeps in-frame clones, though not all of them. The sample contains roughly 68,000 clones, over 75% of which appear only once. Specimen: PBMCs. All receptors come from a male donor in good health and CMV-seropositive.

The rearrangement links TRBV5-1 to TRBJ2-7, with D possibly TRBD1 on 6 matching bases. The CDR3 runs to 15 residues. Germline loops: CDR1 SGHRS, CDR2 YFSETQ. V lost 3 bases, J lost 3 bases, and 16 bases lay in between. Here the CDR3 reads CASSWAGAELYEQYF. The CDR3 bases are TGCGCCAGCAGCTGGGCAGGGGCCGAGCTCTACGAGCAGTACTTC.

The genes are TRBV11-1 and TRBJ1-5; D gene uncertain. The CDR3 runs to 13 residues. V lost 5 bases to trimming and J lost 1 base, with 6 bases between them. The germline V gene has CDR1 SGHAT and CDR2 FQDESV (reference sequence). The chain's CDR3 is CASSPGSNQPQHF. The CDR3 region has the DNA TGTGCCAGCAGCCCCGGGAGCAATCAGCCCCAGCATTTT.

The genes are TRBV7-2 and TRBJ1-2, with TRBD1 matching over 9 bases. Per germline, CDR1 SGHTA and CDR2 FQGNSA. The CDR3 consists of 16 residues. V shed 4 bases and J 6 bases; nucleotides not matched to a gene: 12. The CDR3: CASSSPSGTGNHGYTF. The CDR3 bases are TGTGCCAGCAGCTCCCCCTCCGGGACAGGGAACCATGGCTACACCTTC.

The chain recombines TRBV7-9 with TRBJ2-1, with 12 bases fitting TRBD2. There are 18 residues in the CDR3. Germline V gene data show CDR1 as SEHNR and CDR2 as FQNEAQ (reference sequence). V lost 4 bases to trimming and J lost 2 bases; unmatched junction nucleotides: 9. The CDR3 coding sequence is TGTGCCAGCAGCTCGACTAGCGGGGGTATGGGGCCCTACAATGAGCAGTTCTTC. This sequence encodes CASSSTSGGMGPYNEQFF.

The rearrangement uses TRBV30 and TRBJ2-5, with TRBD2 matching over 10 bases. V was clipped by 0 bases and J by 2 bases; unmatched bases: 3. The CDR3 totals 15 residues. Per germline, CDR1 GTSNPN and CDR2 SVGIG (reference sequence). The CDR3 coding sequence is TGTGCCTGGAGTGTTAAAGCGGGGGGGCAAGAGACCCAGTACTTC. This sequence encodes CAWSVKAGGQETQYF.

The V and J genes are TRBV28 and TRBJ2-7, with a tentative D call TRBD1 (6 bases). Germline CDR1 is MDHEN and CDR2 is SYDVKM. Between the trimmed V and J ends, which lost 5 bases and 5 bases, there was a span of 13 bases. CDR3 length: 13 amino acids. CDR3 nucleotide sequence: TGTGCCAGCAGTGTCAGGGGAGACCACGAGCAGTACTTC. Translation gives CASSVRGDHEQYF.

The chain recombines TRBV5-4 with TRBJ1-1; tentatively, D is TRBD1 (5 bases). This CDR3 region has 15 residues. Germline CDR1 SGHNT, CDR2 YYREEE (reference sequence). Trimming took off 0 bases at V and 1 base at J, with 10 bases between the two ends. The CDR3 loop is CASSLGGGGNTEAFF. The CDR3 DNA is TGTGCCAGCAGCTTGGGGGGGGGAGGGAACACTGAAGCTTTCTTT.

In nucleotides, the CDR3 is TGTGCCAGCAGCCCTATCGAGGGGGGGAAGACCCAGTACTTC. As protein: CASSPIEGGKTQYF. The chain uses TRBV11-1 and TRBJ2-5; perhaps TRBD2 as D (7 bases). Trimming took 5 bases from V and 6 from J, leaving 16 bases between them. The CDR3 sequence is 14 residues long. The germline V gene has CDR1 SGHAT and CDR2 FQDESV (reference sequence).

The rearrangement uses TRBV6-5 and TRBJ1-1, with 9 positions matching TRBD1. The CDR3 totals 15 residues. V lost 5 bases and J lost 4; bases outside the gene matches: 8. The V gene's germline CDR1 is MNHEY and CDR2 SVGAGI. CDR3 region: CASSRPGQGSTEAFF. Written as DNA, the CDR3 is TGTGCCAGCAGTCGCCCGGGACAGGGATCCACTGAAGCTTTCTTT.

This rearrangement joins TRBV7-3 to TRBJ1-2, with D uncertain. Trimming took 5 bases from V and 2 from J, leaving 15 bases between them. Germline-derived CDR1 and CDR2 are SGHTA and FQGTGA. The CDR3 extends over 15 amino acids. CDR3 protein: CASSLTDGANYGYTF. For the CDR3, the DNA is TGTGCCAGCAGCCTCACGGATGGAGCAAACTATGGCTACACCTTC.

The rearrangement joins TRBV18 to TRBJ1-2, with TRBD1 as a possible D gene (6 bases). V was clipped by 6 bases and J by 2 bases, with 13 bases between them. The CDR3 totals 14 residues. Germline-derived CDR1 and CDR2 are KGHSH and LQKENI. The CDR3 spells CASSAGVENYGYTF. The CDR3 DNA follows: TGTGCCAGCTCTGCAGGGGTCGAAAACTATGGCTACACCTTC.

The chain joins TRBV6-1 to TRBJ1-6; D is perhaps TRBD1 (6 bases). The CDR3 is 14 amino acids. Germline V gene data show CDR1 as MNHNS and CDR2 as SASEGT. Trimming shortened V by 4 bases and J by 7 bases, and 11 bases separated the two germline ends. DNA of the CDR3: TGTGCCAGCAGTGGAAACAGGGAAAATTCACCCCTCCACTTT. It specifies CASSGNRENSPLHF.

This clone was counted once. The J gene is TRBJ1-1, the V gene TRBV4-1, with D unresolved. From germline, CDR1 is MGHRA and CDR2 YSYEKL. The CDR3 extends over 16 amino acids. Deletions cut 2 bases from V and 4 bases from J, with 17 bases between. This CDR3 is CASSQLPSKGSTEAFF. For the CDR3, the DNA is TGCGCCAGCAGCCAACTACCCTCGAAAGGGAGCACTGAAGCTTTCTTT.

V is TRBV5-1 and J is TRBJ2-3; 7 nucleotides agree with TRBD2. The germline CDR1 and CDR2 sequences are SGHRS and YFSETQ. V gave up 0 bases and J gave up 1 base; unmatched junction bases: 11. CDR3 length: 18 amino acids. CDR3 region: CASSLVGPGSGGTDTQYF. In nucleotides, the CDR3 is TGCGCCAGCAGCTTGGTAGGCCCTGGAAGCGGGGGCACAGATACGCAGTATTTT.

The chain couples TRBV4-1 to TRBJ2-7; TRBD2 aligns across 9 bases. The CDR3 length is 14 residues. CDR1 is MGHRA, CDR2 YSYEKL, per germline. V was clipped by 4 bases and J by 1 base; unmatched bases: 2. The CDR3 region has the DNA TGCGCCAGCAGCCTAAGCGGGGGGTCCTACGAGCAGTACTTC. Translated, it gives CASSLSGGSYEQYF.

This clone showed up just a few times. CDR3: CASSRKLAGGDLSSYNEQFF. The CDR3 bases are TGCGCCAGCAGCCGCAAACTAGCGGGGGGCGACTTGAGCTCCTACAATGAGCAGTTCTTC. This chain joins TRBV5-1 and TRBJ2-1; TRBD2 aligns across 12 bases. The germline gives CDR1 SGHRS, CDR2 YFSETQ. Trimming cost V 4 bases and J 0 bases; bases outside gene matches: 14. The length of the CDR3 is 20 residues.

The rearrangement uses TRBV15 and TRBJ2-7; possibly TRBD2 for D (5 bases). Trimming pared 0 bases from V and 0 bases from J, leaving 12 bases between. CDR1 is LNHNV and CDR2 is YYDKDF in the germline V gene (reference sequence). The CDR3 is 16 amino acids. This CDR3 reads CATSRDASDYSYEQYF. The CDR3 nucleotides are TGTGCCACCAGCAGAGATGCAAGTGACTACTCCTACGAGCAGTACTTC.

The CDR3 bases are TGTGCCAGCAGCCGGGACAGAAATCAGCCCCAGCATTTT. Translating it yields CASSRDRNQPQHF. The chain is built from TRBV9 and TRBJ1-5; 7 nucleotides agree with TRBD1. J was trimmed by 4 bases and V by 4 bases; bases with no gene match: 2. Germline values: CDR1 SGDLS, CDR2 YYNGEE. The CDR3 consists of 13 residues.

The V gene is TRBV30, the J gene TRBJ2-2; TRBD2 might be the D (5 bases). The CDR3 has 15 amino acids. Germline V lookup: CDR1 GTSNPN, CDR2 SVGIG (reference sequence). Trimming cost V 2 bases and J 3 bases, with 13 bases left between them. CDR3 sequence: CAWSTGESYTGELFF. The CDR3 region has the DNA TGTGCCTGGAGTACCGGGGAGAGCTACACCGGGGAGCTGTTTTTT.

This clone was seen only a few times. The rearrangement joins TRBV11-2 to TRBJ1-6, with TRBD1 matching 8 bases. There are 20 residues in the CDR3. Germline V CDR1 and CDR2: SGHAT, FQNNGV. The V gene end was trimmed by 0 bases and the J gene end by 0 bases; junction bases not matched to a gene: 10. CDR3 sequence reads: CASSLDGQGASSSYNSPLHF. In DNA form, the CDR3 reads TGTGCCAGCAGCTTAGACGGGCAGGGGGCGTCGAGCTCCTATAATTCACCCCTCCACTTT.

V is TRBV19 and J is TRBJ2-7; 11 positions match TRBD2. Germline V gene sequence: CDR1 LNHDA, CDR2 SQIVND (reference sequence). This CDR3 is 14 amino acids long. The junction had 4 bases not matched to a gene; V was cut back by 8 bases and J by 1 base. The CDR3 DNA reads TGTGCCAGTGGTAGCGGGGGGGGTTCCTACGAGCAGTACTTC. It yields the protein CASGSGGGSYEQYF. The full variable domain, completed using reference TRBV19 and TRBJ2-7, is DGGITQSPKYLFRKEGQNVTLSCEQNLNHDAMYWYRQDPGQGLRLIYYSQIVNDFQKGDIAEGYSVSREKKESFPLTVTSAQKNPTAFYLCASGSGGGSYEQYFGPGTRLTVT.

The J gene is TRBJ2-5, the V gene TRBV10-1; 14 nucleotides align to TRBD2. Germline CDR1 reads WNHNN; CDR2 reads SYGVQD (reference sequence). The CDR3 consists of 18 residues. The J segment lost 2 bases and the V segment lost 5 bases, leaving 10 bases of the junction unmatched. The CDR3 nucleotides read TGCGCCAGCAGTCAACGACTAGCGGGGGGGGGAAAACAAGAGACCCAGTACTTC. Translated, it gives CASSQRLAGGGKQETQYF.

This sequence joins TRBV5-1 and TRBJ2-3; the D gene is possibly TRBD2 (6 bases). With 0 bases removed from V and 7 bases from J, the gap between germline ends came to 15 bases. The CDR3 runs to 15 residues. CDR1 and CDR2 (germline): SGHRS, YFSETQ. The CDR3 reads CASSLVTGVGNTQYF. CDR3 nucleotide sequence: TGCGCCAGCAGCTTGGTTACGGGGGTTGGGAATACGCAGTATTTT.

The genes are TRBV6-5 and TRBJ2-1, with 8 bases identical to TRBD2. The CDR3 is made up of 14 amino acids. The V gene's germline CDR1 is MNHEY and CDR2 SVGAGI. The ends lost 6 bases at V and 9 bases at J; junction bases unmatched: 10. CDR3 DNA sequence: TGTGCCAGCAGCGAGTCGGGGGGGCGCGGTGAGCAGTTCTTC. Protein product: CASSESGGRGEQFF.

The rearrangement uses TRBV5-1 and TRBJ2-5; D is perhaps TRBD2 (7 bases). Near its end, the DNA agrees better with TRBJ2-7, so the J call may be wrong. CDR1 is SGHRS and CDR2 is YFSETQ in the germline V gene. CDR3 length: 16 amino acids. The CDR3 nucleotides read TGCGCCAGCAGCATATCCGCGGGGGCTAACTCCTACGAGCAGTACTTC. It yields the protein CASSISAGANSYEQYF.

This clone appeared a few times. The chain has TRBV7-6 and TRBJ1-5; the D gene is possibly TRBD1 (5 bases). Germline CDR1 SGHVS, CDR2 FNYEAQ. V was cut by 6 bases and J by 2 bases, with 14 bases left in between. The CDR3 is made up of 15 amino acids. The CDR3 sequence: CASRSQGSGNQPQHF. Here the CDR3 DNA reads TGTGCCAGCAGGTCTCAGGGCAGTGGCAATCAGCCCCAGCATTTT.

V gene TRBV7-8 combines with J gene TRBJ2-2; D remains ambiguous. Trimming stripped 5 bases from V and 1 base from J, with 8 bases between. The CDR3 runs to 14 residues. Germline V gene sequence: CDR1 SGHVS, CDR2 FQNEAQ. The CDR3, as DNA: TGTGCCAGCAGCGCGACGGGGAACACCGGGGAGCTGTTTTTT. It encodes CASSATGNTGELFF.

The chain joins TRBV27 to TRBJ1-1, with no clear D. Germline V gene data show CDR1 as MNHEY and CDR2 as SMNVEV (reference sequence). The CDR3 has 13 residues. The V gene lost 0 bases and the J gene lost 7 bases, with 9 bases spanning the gap. The CDR3 nucleotides are TGTGCCAGCAGTTTATCGTCGTTAGATGAAGCTTTCTTT. Translating it yields CASSLSSLDEAFF.

The chain uses TRBV7-2 and TRBJ1-5; 8 nucleotides align to TRBD1. CDR1 SGHTA and CDR2 FQGNSA come from the germline V gene. V lost 5 bases and J lost 6; bases outside the gene matches: 6. CDR3 length equals 14 residues. CDR3 protein: CASSDGQGGQPQHF. In nucleotides, the CDR3 is TGTGCCAGCAGCGACGGACAGGGAGGTCAGCCCCAGCATTTT.

The V and J genes are TRBV9 and TRBJ2-7, with 9 bases lining up with TRBD2. Germline V gene data show CDR1 as SGDLS and CDR2 as YYNGEE. The CDR3 extends over 15 amino acids. Germline trimming cut 0 bases from V and 6 bases from J; bases unmatched to any gene: 7. CDR3 DNA: TGTGCCAGCAGCGTAGGTGTTAGCGGGGGAGGCGAGCAGTACTTC. Encoded protein: CASSVGVSGGGEQYF.

This clone was recorded once. J is TRBJ1-3 and V is TRBV4-2; D uncertain. Germline V gene sequence: CDR1 LGHNA, CDR2 YNFKEQ. Between the trimmed V and J ends, which lost 1 base and 0 bases, there was a span of 10 bases. This CDR3 is 16 amino acids long. In DNA, the CDR3 is TGTGCCAGCAGCCAAGGCGCCTTATACTCTGGAAACACCATATATTTT. Translation gives CASSQGALYSGNTIYF.